One sample yielded the 5 T cell receptor beta chains listed below, sequenced in a study of T cells in Graves' hyperthyroidism and ophthalmopathy. RNA transcripts provided the source from which TCR beta CDR3 regions were amplified. Researchers ran a first-round RT-PCR on the TCR CDR3 using the HTBI primer set. TCRdb independently ran MiXCR on the multiplex PCR reads; one entry per CDR3 protein. The profile shows around 700,000 distinct CDR3 sequences, just over 35% of them singletons. The sample consisted of blood. The receptor source for this set is a woman aged 40 to 50 with Graves' hyperthyroidism.

With respect to this clonotype: This may be a read error: a much more frequent sequence differs by one nucleotide. The chain has TRBV10-3 and TRBJ2-7, with D unclear. V lost 5 bases, J lost 4 bases, and 9 bases lay in between. Per germline, CDR1 ENHRY and CDR2 SYGVKD. The CDR3 extends over 12 amino acids. In DNA, the CDR3 is TGTGCCATCAGTAAGGACGGGTACGAGCAGTACTTC. Translated, it gives CAISKDGYEQYF.

The chain's CDR3 is CASRTGVYEQYF. In DNA form, the CDR3 reads TGTGCCAGCAGGACCGGGGTCTACGAGCAGTACTTC. This rearrangement joins TRBV7-2 to TRBJ2-7; D possibly corresponds to TRBD2 (5 bases). The CDR3 covers 12 residues. Germline CDR1 reads SGHTA; CDR2 reads FQGNSA. V lost 6 bases to trimming and J lost 3 bases, with 9 bases between them.

This clonotype was seen a few times. The V and J genes are TRBV4-3 and TRBJ2-7; no definite D call. The V end was cut by 4 bases, the J end by 2 bases, with 12 bases between. CDR1 is LGHNA and CDR2 is YSLEER in the germline V gene. The CDR3 totals 14 residues. CDR3 DNA: TGCGCCAGCAGCCGCGGCGACCAGACCTACGAGCAGTACTTC. As protein: CASSRGDQTYEQYF.

This clonotype was detected only a few times. The J gene is TRBJ1-2, the V gene TRBV2, with D uncertain. V lost 7 bases, J lost 6 bases, and 15 bases lay in between. Germline loops: CDR1 SNHLY, CDR2 FYNNEI. The CDR3 is made up of 13 amino acids. CDR3 coding DNA: TGTGCCAGCACTATGACCAAAGGAGATGGCTACACCTTC. Protein sequence: CASTMTKGDGYTF.

This clonotype was picked up a small number of times. CDR3 region: CAISGGQYF. In DNA, the CDR3 is TGTGCCATCAGTGGCGGACAGTACTTC. J is TRBJ2-5 and V is TRBV10-3; D is unclear. Germline V CDR1 and CDR2: ENHRY, SYGVKD. Trimming left V 4 bases short and J 11 bases short, with 5 bases between. The CDR3 loop spans 9 amino acids.